This entry describes one T cell receptor beta chain. Its matching antigen is unknown. The sample comes from a study of T cells in Graves' hyperthyroidism and ophthalmopathy. Template material for amplifying TCR beta CDR3 regions consisted of RNA transcripts. The study used the HTBI primer set for a first-round RT-PCR of the TCR CDR3. MiXCR, run by TCRdb on the multiplex PCR reads, gives a single entry per CDR3 protein. The sample includes approximately 480,000 distinct CDR3 sequences, less than 25% seen only once; the top ten take about a quarter. The V gene's germline CDR1 is LNHDA and CDR2 SQIVND (reference sequence). This CDR3 has 16 amino acids. V was clipped by 5 bases and J by 0 bases, with 14 bases between them. Overall study results and limits: Among thyroid clonotypes expanded above 0.001, most also appeared in blood.

Patients aged 18 to 65 with hyperthyroidism were newly diagnosed, with duration under 2 months. The study based diagnoses on clinical symptoms, serum thyroxine and TRAb, thyroid ultrasound and orbital computed tomography. The authors obtained PBMCs from around 11 ml of fresh peripheral blood. The specimen sequenced was blood. The clonotype comes from a man younger than 35 with Graves' hyperthyroidism. The chain combines TRBV19 with TRBJ1-5, with D possibly being TRBD1 (5 bases). CDR3 loop: CASSFLTGGSNQPQHF. For the CDR3, the DNA is TGTGCCAGTAGTTTCCTGACGGGGGGTAGCAATCAGCCCCAGCATTTT.